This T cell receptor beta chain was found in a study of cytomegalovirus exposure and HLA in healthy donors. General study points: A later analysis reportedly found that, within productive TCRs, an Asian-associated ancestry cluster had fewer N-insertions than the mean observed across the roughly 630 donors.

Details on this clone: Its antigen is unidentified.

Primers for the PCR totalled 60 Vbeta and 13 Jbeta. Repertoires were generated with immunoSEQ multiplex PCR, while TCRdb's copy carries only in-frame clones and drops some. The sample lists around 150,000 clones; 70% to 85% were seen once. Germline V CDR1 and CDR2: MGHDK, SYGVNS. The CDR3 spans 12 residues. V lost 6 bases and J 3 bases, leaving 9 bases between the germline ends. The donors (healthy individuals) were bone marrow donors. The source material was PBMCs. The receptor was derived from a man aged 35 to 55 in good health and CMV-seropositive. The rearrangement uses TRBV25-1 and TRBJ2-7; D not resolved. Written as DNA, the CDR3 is TGTGCCAGCAGAGATAGAGACTACGAGCAGTACTTC. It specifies CASRDRDYEQYF.